These 32 T cell receptor beta chains originate from one sample sequenced in a study of T cells after yellow fever vaccination. One entry per CDR3 protein results from TCRdb running MiXCR on the 5' RACE reads. Found here are 600,000 to 750,000 distinct CDR3 sequences, roughly 12% of them singletons; the top ten hold more than 12%. This specimen consisted of PBMCs, obtained on the day of the yellow fever booster vaccination. These receptors were collected from a man aged 30 to 39 who received the YFV17D yellow fever vaccine.

The CDR3 here is CASSRTSGTDGTNTQYF. As DNA, the CDR3 is TGTGCCAGCAGCCGGACTAGCGGGACCGACGGGACAAATACGCAGTATTTT. The rearrangement links TRBV5-6 to TRBJ2-3; 12 bases align to TRBD2. The junction had 13 bases not matched to a gene; V was cut back by 4 bases and J by 7 bases. The length of the CDR3 is 17 residues. Germline assignment: CDR1 SGHDT and CDR2 YYEEEE.

The sample holds a few counts of this clonotype. CDR3 protein: CASSFSTRLGDSGELFF. CDR3 DNA sequence: TGTGCCAGCAGTTTCTCGACGAGACTAGGTGATTCCGGGGAGCTGTTTTTT. The V and J genes are TRBV6-2 or TRBV6-3 and TRBJ2-2; the D gene is possibly TRBD2 (6 bases). The CDR3 is made up of 17 amino acids. In germline, CDR1 is MNHEY, CDR2 SVGEGT. V lost 4 bases and J 6 bases, leaving 21 bases between the germline ends.

This clonotype was found a few times. The gene calls are TRBV20-1 and TRBJ2-7, with 9 nucleotides matching TRBD2. Germline V gene sequence: CDR1 DFQATT, CDR2 SNEGSKA (reference sequence). This CDR3 is built from 18 residues. The V and J ends lost 1 base and 5 bases, in that order; junction bases with no gene match: 18. CDR3 residues: CSARAILVAGGPENEQYF. CDR3 DNA sequence: TGCAGTGCTAGAGCCATCCTGGTGGCGGGAGGGCCGGAGAACGAGCAGTACTTC.

V is TRBV20-1 and J is TRBJ2-7; the match to TRBD1 covers 7 bases. The CDR3 loop spans 11 amino acids. The germline gives CDR1 DFQATT, CDR2 SNEGSKA (reference sequence). J gave up 6 bases and V 6 bases, and 5 bases lay outside the gene matches. The CDR3 DNA reads TGCAGTGCCAATAACAGGGGCGAGCAGTACTTC. It specifies CSANNRGEQYF.

This clonotype was seen a handful of times. This chain joins TRBV5-5 and TRBJ2-3; perhaps TRBD2 as D (6 bases). The germline gives CDR1 SGHKS, CDR2 YYEKEE (reference sequence). The V end lost 1 base, the J end lost 4 bases, and 22 bases lay between the germline ends. This CDR3 has 18 amino acids. CDR3 sequence: CASSLRASVGIEADTQYF. The CDR3 coding sequence is TGTGCCAGCAGCTTGAGGGCTAGCGTAGGTATCGAGGCAGATACGCAGTATTTT.

The chain has TRBV7-3 and TRBJ2-3; 15 bases agree with TRBD2. This CDR3 contains 17 residues. Germline lookup yields CDR1 SGHTA and CDR2 FQGTGA. V shed 5 bases and J 5 bases; nucleotides not matched to a gene: 8. The CDR3 spells CASSQGLAGGVEDTQYF. In nucleotides, the CDR3 is TGTGCCAGCAGCCAGGGACTAGCGGGAGGTGTGGAAGATACGCAGTATTTT.

This clonotype was counted only a few times. The chain employs TRBV20-1 and TRBJ2-2; D may be TRBD2 (6 bases). V gave up 3 bases and J gave up 6 bases, with 11 bases separating them. The CDR3 totals 13 residues. The germline V gene encodes CDR1 DFQATT and CDR2 SNEGSKA (reference sequence). The CDR3 bases are TGCAGTGCTAGGACTAGATCGGCCGGGGAGCTGTTTTTT. It is translated as CSARTRSAGELFF.

There are a few counts of this clonotype. The rearrangement joins TRBV15 to TRBJ2-7; D is possibly TRBD2 (5 bases). The germline CDR1 and CDR2 sequences are LNHNV and YYDKDF (reference sequence). V dropped 0 bases and J dropped 5 bases, with 20 bases sitting between them. The CDR3 sequence is 17 residues long. The CDR3 is CATSRDKGGGPVDEQYF. The CDR3 DNA reads TGTGCCACCAGCAGAGATAAGGGCGGCGGGCCTGTGGACGAGCAGTACTTC.

The genes are TRBV5-1 and TRBJ2-5; D ambiguous. Germline V gene sequence: CDR1 SGHRS, CDR2 YFSETQ. Trimming removed 7 bases from V and 1 base from J, with 17 bases in between. The CDR3 length is 15 residues. CDR3 residues: CASGREAPVQETQYF. The CDR3 region has the DNA TGCGCCAGCGGGCGAGAGGCACCCGTCCAAGAGACCCAGTACTTC.

The V call is TRBV20-1, the J call TRBJ2-1; no firm D call. The germline gives CDR1 DFQATT, CDR2 SNEGSKA (reference sequence). V was clipped by 3 bases and J by 2 bases, with 11 bases between them. This CDR3 spans 14 amino acids. The CDR3 DNA sequence: TGCAGTGCTAGGGTTCAGGTGGCCTACAATGAGCAGTTCTTC. This codes for CSARVQVAYNEQFF.

The gene calls are TRBV12-5 and TRBJ1-2; unclear D gene. Germline V gene lookup returns CDR1 LGHNT and CDR2 FRNRAP. V gave up 7 bases and J gave up 8 bases, with 5 bases separating them. The length of the CDR3 is 9 residues. The CDR3 region is CASAPGYTF. The CDR3 coding sequence is TGTGCTAGTGCACCCGGCTACACCTTC.

This clonotype was detected many times. This sequence joins TRBV5-1 and TRBJ2-1, with TRBD2 matching over 9 bases. Germline values: CDR1 SGHRS, CDR2 YFSETQ. This CDR3 comprises 17 residues. The V segment lost 0 bases and the J segment 2 bases; nucleotides outside the gene matches: 6. The chain's CDR3 is CASSLEASGITYNEQFF. In nucleotides, the CDR3 is TGCGCCAGCAGCTTGGAGGCTAGCGGGATTACCTACAATGAGCAGTTCTTC. Using reference TRBV5-1 and TRBJ2-1 for the parts outside the CDR3, the full variable domain is KAGVTQTPRYLIKTRGQQVTLSCSPISGHRSVSWYQQTPGQGLQFLFEYFSETQRNKGNFPGRFSGRQFSNSRSEMNVSTLELGDSALYLCASSLEASGITYNEQFFGPGTRLTVL.

This clonotype was picked up a small number of times. The V call is TRBV5-1, the J call TRBJ1-2; D may be TRBD1 (6 bases). Trimming cost V 4 bases and J 4 bases, with 17 bases left between them. The CDR3 is 15 residues long. Germline CDR1 reads SGHRS; CDR2 reads YFSETQ. CDR3: CASSGLGGAGYGYTF. CDR3 nucleotides: TGCGCCAGCAGCGGACTAGGGGGAGCTGGCTATGGCTACACCTTC.

The chain employs TRBV7-7 and TRBJ2-3; perhaps TRBD2 as D (7 bases). This CDR3 has 15 amino acids. In germline, CDR1 is SSHAT, CDR2 FNYEAQ (reference sequence). V was shortened by 5 bases and J by 7 bases, with 19 bases between the two germline ends. Here the CDR3 reads CASSPSRGGMNTQYF. Written as DNA, the CDR3 is TGTGCCAGCAGCCCCTCAAGGGGGGGCATGAATACGCAGTATTTT.

This clonotype was detected only a few times. The chain recombines TRBV9 with TRBJ1-1; D is uncertain. This CDR3 has 16 amino acids. Germline lookup yields CDR1 SGDLS and CDR2 YYNGEE. Trimming took 4 bases from V and 3 from J, leaving 19 bases between them. This CDR3 reads CASSTWRPSRDTEAFF. In DNA, the CDR3 is TGTGCCAGCAGCACGTGGCGGCCTTCAAGGGACACTGAAGCTTTCTTT.

The sample holds a few counts of this clonotype. V is TRBV7-2 and J is TRBJ2-7; D is undetermined. V lost 0 bases to trimming and J lost 2 bases, with 8 bases between them. Germline CDR1 reads SGHTA; CDR2 reads FQGNSA. This CDR3 has 14 residues. This chain's CDR3 is CASSLANAAYEQYF. The CDR3 bases are TGTGCCAGCAGCTTAGCGAATGCGGCCTACGAGCAGTACTTC.

The chain links TRBV7-2 to TRBJ2-1; the match to TRBD2 covers 14 bases. The CDR3 contains 16 residues. With 5 bases clipped from V and 9 bases from J, the junction kept 9 bases outside the gene matches. Germline assignment: CDR1 SGHTA and CDR2 FQGNSA. Here the CDR3 reads CASSPIPGLAGAEQFF. The CDR3 nucleotides are TGTGCCAGCAGCCCGATTCCGGGACTAGCGGGAGCTGAGCAGTTCTTC.

The chain couples TRBV7-2 to TRBJ1-1; 7 bases agree with TRBD1. In germline, CDR1 is SGHTA, CDR2 FQGNSA. V was clipped by 5 bases and J by 4 bases; unmatched bases: 7. CDR3 length: 14 amino acids. In nucleotides, the CDR3 is TGTGCCAGCAGCCCAACAGGGGCATTCACTGAAGCTTTCTTT. Its protein is CASSPTGAFTEAFF.

The sample holds a few counts of this clonotype. The rearrangement uses TRBV7-2 and TRBJ2-5, with 7 bases fitting TRBD2. The ends lost 4 bases at V and 5 bases at J; junction bases unmatched: 10. The CDR3 has 15 residues. Looked up from germline, CDR1 is SGHTA and CDR2 is FQGNSA. The DNA of the CDR3 is TGTGCCAGCAGCTCCTCCGCCCGGGGGGTCGAGACCCAGTACTTC. This translates into CASSSSARGVETQYF.

The CDR3 is CAMGGQPGETQYF. The CDR3 coding sequence is TGTGCCATGGGCGGACAACCGGGGGAGACCCAGTACTTC. The genes are TRBV10-3 and TRBJ2-5; TRBD1 or TRBD2 may be the D gene (5 bases each). CDR1 is ENHRY and CDR2 is SYGVKD in the germline V gene. The V gene lost 9 bases and the J gene lost 5 bases, with 16 bases spanning the gap. This CDR3 has 13 residues.

This rearrangement joins TRBV7-2 to TRBJ1-6; D remains ambiguous. The germline V and J ends were trimmed by 5 bases and 9 bases, with 17 bases remaining between them. Germline CDR1 is SGHTA and CDR2 is FQGNSA. This CDR3 comprises 15 residues. CDR3 coding DNA: TGTGCCAGCAGCGTGGAGCTATTTCCCACTTCACCCCTCCACTTT. Its protein product is CASSVELFPTSPLHF.

The rearrangement links TRBV4-3 to TRBJ2-2; the D gene is possibly TRBD1 (6 bases). CDR1 is LGHNA and CDR2 is YSLEER in the germline V gene. CDR3 length: 15 residues. The V end was cut by 1 base, the J end by 5 bases, with 11 bases between. The CDR3 DNA reads TGCGCCAGCAGCCAAGCCAGGGGATGGACCGGGGAGCTGTTTTTT. The encoded protein is CASSQARGWTGELFF.

The chain carries TRBV6-2 or TRBV6-3 and TRBJ2-1; D is unclear. The CDR3 consists of 13 residues. Germline CDR1 reads MNHEY; CDR2 reads SVGEGT. V lost 0 bases to trimming and J lost 10 bases, with 10 bases between them. DNA of the CDR3: TGTGCCAGCAGTTACTCGTCAATCCTCGAGCAGTTCTTC. Its protein product is CASSYSSILEQFF.

The chain is built from TRBV20-1 and TRBJ2-7; TRBD1 or TRBD2 may be the D gene (5 bases each). The CDR3 contains 14 residues. The V gene lost 5 bases and the J gene lost 7 bases, with 21 bases spanning the gap. Germline V gene lookup returns CDR1 DFQATT and CDR2 SNEGSKA (reference sequence). CDR3 amino acids: CSASPGRRLEEQYF. The CDR3, as DNA: TGCAGTGCTTCACCGGGACGGAGGCTCGAAGAGCAGTACTTC.

In this sample, this clonotype turned up a few times. This rearrangement joins TRBV7-2 to TRBJ2-1; the D call may be TRBD1 or TRBD2 (5 bases each). The germline V gene encodes CDR1 SGHTA and CDR2 FQGNSA. V lost 4 bases and J lost 10, with 14 bases in between. This CDR3 is 13 amino acids long. In DNA, the CDR3 is TGTGCCAGCAGCTCCCAGGGTACGGGGGAGCAGTTCTTC. This codes for CASSSQGTGEQFF.

The CDR3 reads CSASPGLAGGRYNEQFF. The CDR3 bases are TGCAGTGCTAGCCCGGGACTAGCGGGAGGACGTTACAATGAGCAGTTCTTC. The rearrangement joins TRBV20-1 to TRBJ2-1, with TRBD2 identical over 15 bases. The CDR3 has 17 amino acids. Germline lookup yields CDR1 DFQATT and CDR2 SNEGSKA (reference sequence). V shed 3 bases, J shed 4 bases, and the junction held 7 bases outside the gene matches.

This chain connects TRBV7-2 to TRBJ2-4; 7 bases are shared with TRBD1. Germline V gene lookup returns CDR1 SGHTA and CDR2 FQGNSA. The CDR3 is made up of 12 amino acids. V dropped 5 bases and J dropped 9; count of bases not matched to a gene: 4. CDR3 sequence: CASSRDRSIQYF. CDR3 nucleotide sequence: TGTGCCAGCAGCCGGGACAGATCCATTCAGTACTTC.

This clonotype was observed a handful of times. This chain links TRBV24-1 with TRBJ2-5, with 9 positions matching TRBD1. Germline CDR1 KGHDR, CDR2 SFDVKD. Losses at the gene ends were 2 bases for V and 5 bases for J; bases not matched to a gene: 5. The CDR3 is 15 amino acids. The CDR3: CATSDSGTGMETQYF. The CDR3 DNA is TGTGCCACCAGTGATTCAGGGACAGGGATGGAGACCCAGTACTTC.

The chain joins TRBV5-1 to TRBJ1-1, with D unclear. V was clipped by 0 bases and J by 10 bases, with 16 bases between them. Germline assignment: CDR1 SGHRS and CDR2 YFSETQ. The length of the CDR3 is 14 residues. CDR3 sequence: CASSLAASGEVAFF. In DNA, the CDR3 is TGCGCCAGCAGCTTGGCCGCGAGCGGGGAGGTAGCTTTCTTT.

This clonotype appeared a few times. J is TRBJ1-6 and V is TRBV30; no clear D. There are 14 residues in the CDR3. Trimming took 0 bases from V and 9 from J, leaving 12 bases between them. Germline CDR1 reads GTSNPN; CDR2 reads SVGIG (reference sequence). The CDR3 region is CAWSVGWYGSPLHF. The CDR3 nucleotides read TGTGCCTGGAGTGTAGGGTGGTATGGTTCACCCCTCCACTTT.

CDR3 DNA sequence: TGTGCCAGCAGCGAGGACCGGCGAGCTTTCTTT. This gives the protein CASSEDRRAFF. The chain employs TRBV7-2 and TRBJ1-1; D gene unclear. The CDR3 is 11 amino acids. With 5 bases removed from V and 10 bases from J, the gap between germline ends came to 11 bases. Germline values: CDR1 SGHTA, CDR2 FQGNSA.

On this clonotype itself: One base away lies a much larger clone, so this may be a sequencing read error. The V gene is TRBV10-3, the J gene TRBJ2-1, with a weak D call TRBD2 (6 bases). Germline V gene sequence: CDR1 ENHRY, CDR2 SYGVKD. The V and J ends lost 10 bases and 2 bases respectively, with 24 bases between them. CDR3 size: 17 residues. CDR3 nucleotides: TGTGCCAACAACCAGGGACTCCGCGGGCTTCCCTACAATGAGCAGTTCTTC. Its protein product is CANNQGLRGLPYNEQFF.